This TCR beta chain was documented in a study of blood T cell repertoires in COVID-19. About the research overall: PBMCs, B-cell-depleted T cells, or T cells were the source of the cDNA or gDNA that made up the material.

Sequencing used immunoSEQ multiplex PCR; TCRdb keeps in-frame clones, though not all of them. The table has roughly 150,000 clones, 88% seen once; the top ten hold 2.4%. This CDR3 has 15 amino acids. V lost 6 bases, J lost 5 bases, and 11 bases stayed unmatched. Germline CDR1 is LGHNT and CDR2 is FRNRAP. This receptor was identified in a woman between 70 and 85 years old with acute or convalescent COVID-19. This chain connects TRBV12-5 to TRBJ2-5; 8 bases are shared with TRBD1. Input material: peripheral blood. CDR3 amino acids: CASGPGGAEEETQYF. The CDR3 DNA reads as TGTGCTAGTGGGCCAGGGGGCGCTGAGGAGGAGACCCAGTACTTC.